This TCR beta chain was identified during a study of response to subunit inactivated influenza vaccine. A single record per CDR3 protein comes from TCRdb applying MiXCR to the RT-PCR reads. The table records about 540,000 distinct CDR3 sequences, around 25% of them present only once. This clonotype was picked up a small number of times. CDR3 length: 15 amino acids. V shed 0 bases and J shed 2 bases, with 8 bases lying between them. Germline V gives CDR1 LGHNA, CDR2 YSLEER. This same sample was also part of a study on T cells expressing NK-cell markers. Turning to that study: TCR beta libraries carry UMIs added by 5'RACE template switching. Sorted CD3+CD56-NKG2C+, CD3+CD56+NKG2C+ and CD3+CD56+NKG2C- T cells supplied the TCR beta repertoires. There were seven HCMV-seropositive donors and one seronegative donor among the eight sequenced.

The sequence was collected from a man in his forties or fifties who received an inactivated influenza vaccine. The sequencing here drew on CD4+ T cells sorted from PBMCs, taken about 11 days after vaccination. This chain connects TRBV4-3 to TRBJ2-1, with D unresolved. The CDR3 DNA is TGCGCCAGCAGCCAAGATCTCTCTCCCTACAATGAGCAGTTCTTC. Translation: CASSQDLSPYNEQFF.